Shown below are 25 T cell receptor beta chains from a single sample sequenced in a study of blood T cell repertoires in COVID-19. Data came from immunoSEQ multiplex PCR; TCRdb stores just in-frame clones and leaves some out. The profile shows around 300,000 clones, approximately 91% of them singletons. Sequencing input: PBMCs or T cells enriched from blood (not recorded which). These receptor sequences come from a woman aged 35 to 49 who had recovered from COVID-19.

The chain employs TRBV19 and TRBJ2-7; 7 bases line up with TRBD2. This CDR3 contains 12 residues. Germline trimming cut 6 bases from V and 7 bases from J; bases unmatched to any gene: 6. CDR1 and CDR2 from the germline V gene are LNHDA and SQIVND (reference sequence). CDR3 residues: CASSSGNREQYF. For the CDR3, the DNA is TGTGCCAGTAGCAGCGGGAACCGAGAGCAGTACTTC.

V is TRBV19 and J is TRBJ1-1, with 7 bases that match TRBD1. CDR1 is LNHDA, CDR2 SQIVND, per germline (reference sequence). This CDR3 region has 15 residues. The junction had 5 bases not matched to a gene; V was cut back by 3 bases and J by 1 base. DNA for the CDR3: TGTGCCAGTAGTATTTACAGGGGCCAGAACACTGAAGCTTTCTTT. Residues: CASSIYRGQNTEAFF.

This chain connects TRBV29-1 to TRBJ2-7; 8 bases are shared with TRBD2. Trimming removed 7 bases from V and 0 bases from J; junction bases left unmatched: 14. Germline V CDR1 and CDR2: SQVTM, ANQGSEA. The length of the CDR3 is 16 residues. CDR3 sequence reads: CSAQDSGMGSSYEQYF. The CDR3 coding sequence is TGCAGCGCCCAAGATAGCGGGATGGGGAGCTCCTACGAGCAGTACTTC.

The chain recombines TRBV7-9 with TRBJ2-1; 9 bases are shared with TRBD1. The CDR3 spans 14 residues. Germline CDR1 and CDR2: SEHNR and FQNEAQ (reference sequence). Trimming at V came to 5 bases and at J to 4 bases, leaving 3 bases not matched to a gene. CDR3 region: CASSRDRVYNEQFF. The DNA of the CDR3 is TGTGCCAGCAGCCGGGACAGGGTTTACAATGAGCAGTTCTTC.

Written as DNA, the CDR3 is TGTGCCAGCAGCCCCTCCTGGCGGCACAAAGGACTAGCGGGAGATTTAAATGAGCAGTTCTTC. Protein sequence: CASSPSWRHKGLAGDLNEQFF. The chain recombines TRBV7-3 with TRBJ2-1; 13 positions agree with TRBD2. Per germline, CDR1 SGHTA and CDR2 FQGTGA. The CDR3 loop spans 21 amino acids. J gave up 7 bases and V 5 bases, and 23 bases lay outside the gene matches.

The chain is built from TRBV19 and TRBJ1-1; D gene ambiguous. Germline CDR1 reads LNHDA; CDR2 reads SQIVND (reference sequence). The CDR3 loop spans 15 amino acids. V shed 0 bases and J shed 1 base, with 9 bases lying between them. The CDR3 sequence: CASSIESVPNTEAFF. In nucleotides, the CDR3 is TGTGCCAGTAGTATAGAGAGTGTTCCGAACACTGAAGCTTTCTTT.

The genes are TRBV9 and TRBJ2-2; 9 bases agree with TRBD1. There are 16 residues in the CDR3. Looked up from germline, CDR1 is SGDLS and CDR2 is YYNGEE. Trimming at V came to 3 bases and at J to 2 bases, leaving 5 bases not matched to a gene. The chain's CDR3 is CASSARTGENTGELFF. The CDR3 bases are TGTGCCAGCAGCGCAAGGACAGGGGAAAACACCGGGGAGCTGTTTTTT.

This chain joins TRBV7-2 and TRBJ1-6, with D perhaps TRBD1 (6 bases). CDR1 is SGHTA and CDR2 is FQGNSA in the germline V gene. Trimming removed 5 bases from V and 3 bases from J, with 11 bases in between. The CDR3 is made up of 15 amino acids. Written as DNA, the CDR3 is TGTGCCAGCAGCCAAAGGGGGAACTATAATTCACCCCTCCACTTT. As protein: CASSQRGNYNSPLHF.

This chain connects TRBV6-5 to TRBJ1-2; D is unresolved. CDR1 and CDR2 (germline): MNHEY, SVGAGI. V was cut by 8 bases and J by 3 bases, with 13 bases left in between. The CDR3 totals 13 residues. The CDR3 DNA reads TGTGCCAGCCGGCGGGCGGTGGACTATGGCTACACCTTC. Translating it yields CASRRAVDYGYTF.

CDR3 residues: CSVYPGLAGFTDTQYF. The DNA for the CDR3 is TGCAGCGTGTACCCGGGACTAGCGGGATTCACAGATACGCAGTATTTT. The chain has TRBV29-1 and TRBJ2-3; 13 nucleotides line up with TRBD2. The germline CDR1 and CDR2 sequences are SQVTM and ANQGSEA. V was pared by 6 bases and J by 2 bases, with 8 bases of the junction left unmatched. The CDR3 loop spans 16 amino acids.

The CDR3: CASSQTGATGYTF. As DNA, the CDR3 is TGTGCCAGCAGCCAAACAGGGGCCACTGGCTACACCTTC. V and J are TRBV3-1 (or the pseudogene TRBV3-2) and TRBJ1-2, with 7 bases lining up with TRBD1. Germline lookup yields CDR1 LGHDT and CDR2 YNNKEL (reference sequence). This CDR3 is 13 amino acids long. V trimming: 2 bases; J trimming: 7 bases; junction bases outside the gene matches: 4.

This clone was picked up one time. The CDR3 reads CASSPQLFYEQYF. The DNA of the CDR3 is TGTGCCAGCAGCCCCCAATTGTTCTACGAGCAGTACTTC. The genes are TRBV14 and TRBJ2-7, with D unclear. Trimming took off 4 bases at V and 3 bases at J, with 10 bases between the two ends. From germline, CDR1 is SGHDN and CDR2 FVKESK. The CDR3 sequence is 13 residues long.

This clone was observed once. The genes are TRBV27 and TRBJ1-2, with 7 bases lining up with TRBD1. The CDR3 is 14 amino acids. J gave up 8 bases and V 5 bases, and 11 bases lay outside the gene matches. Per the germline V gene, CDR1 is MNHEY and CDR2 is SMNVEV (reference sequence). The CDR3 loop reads CASSPNPGGGGYTF. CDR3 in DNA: TGTGCCAGCAGTCCCAATCCAGGGGGTGGCGGCTACACCTTC.

The CDR3 sequence is CASSAIRGFNYGYTF. CDR3 DNA sequence: TGTGCCAGCAGTGCTATCAGGGGGTTTAACTATGGCTACACCTTC. The chain links TRBV2 to TRBJ1-2; 7 positions match TRBD1. J was trimmed by 1 base and V by 4 bases; bases with no gene match: 6. CDR3 length equals 15 residues. CDR1 SNHLY and CDR2 FYNNEI come from the germline V gene.

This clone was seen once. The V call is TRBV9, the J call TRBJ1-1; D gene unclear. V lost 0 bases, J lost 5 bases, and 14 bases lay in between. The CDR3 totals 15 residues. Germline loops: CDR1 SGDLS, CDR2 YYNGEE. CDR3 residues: CASSVVPGMGTEAFF. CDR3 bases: TGTGCCAGCAGCGTAGTCCCGGGGATGGGGACTGAAGCTTTCTTT.

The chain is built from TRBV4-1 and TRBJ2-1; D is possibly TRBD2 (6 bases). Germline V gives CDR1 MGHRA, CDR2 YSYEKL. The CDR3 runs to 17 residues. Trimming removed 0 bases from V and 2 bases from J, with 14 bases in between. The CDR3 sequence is CASSQDPGGNAYNEQFF. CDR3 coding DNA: TGCGCCAGCAGCCAAGATCCTGGCGGGAATGCCTACAATGAGCAGTTCTTC.

The CDR3 DNA sequence: TGTGCCAGCAGCTTAGTTGCGGGGATGTACACTGAAGCTTTCTTT. Translated, it gives CASSLVAGMYTEAFF. The genes are TRBV7-2 and TRBJ1-1; no clear D. CDR3 size: 15 residues. CDR1 SGHTA and CDR2 FQGNSA come from the germline V gene. The V gene lost 1 base and the J gene lost 3 bases, with 12 bases spanning the gap.

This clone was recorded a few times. The CDR3 is CASKNTGSDGYTF. CDR3 DNA: TGTGCCAGCAAAAATACAGGGTCGGATGGCTACACCTTC. The J gene is TRBJ1-2, the V gene TRBV27; the D gene is possibly TRBD1 (6 bases). The CDR3 spans 13 residues. The germline CDR1 and CDR2 sequences are MNHEY and SMNVEV (reference sequence). Trimming left V 7 bases short and J 6 bases short, with 15 bases between.

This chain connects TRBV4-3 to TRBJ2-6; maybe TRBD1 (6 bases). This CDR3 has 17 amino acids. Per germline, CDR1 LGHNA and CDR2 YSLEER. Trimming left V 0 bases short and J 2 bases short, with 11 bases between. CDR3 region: CASSQDRWGPGANVLTF. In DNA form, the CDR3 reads TGCGCCAGCAGCCAAGATCGATGGGGGCCTGGGGCCAACGTCCTGACTTTC.

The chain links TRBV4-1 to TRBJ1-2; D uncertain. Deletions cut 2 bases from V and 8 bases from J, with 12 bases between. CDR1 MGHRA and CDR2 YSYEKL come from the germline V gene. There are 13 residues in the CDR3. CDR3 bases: TGCGCCAGCAGCCAAATTCATCTGAGGGGCTACACCTTC. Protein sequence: CASSQIHLRGYTF.

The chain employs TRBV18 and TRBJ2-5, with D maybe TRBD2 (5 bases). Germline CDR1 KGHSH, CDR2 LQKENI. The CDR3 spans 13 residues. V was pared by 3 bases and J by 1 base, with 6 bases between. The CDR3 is CASSPGGQETQYF. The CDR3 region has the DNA TGTGCCAGCTCACCTGGAGGCCAAGAGACCCAGTACTTC. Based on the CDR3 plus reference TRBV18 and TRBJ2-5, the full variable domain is NAGVMQNPRHLVRRRGQEARLRCSPMKGHSHVYWYRQLPEEGLKFMVYLQKENIIDESGMPKERFSAEFPKEGPSILRIQQVVRGDSAAYFCASSPGGQETQYFGPGTRLLVL.

In DNA, the CDR3 is TGCAGCGTTGGGATTCGGGGGGGCGGCTACACCTTC. Its translation is CSVGIRGGGYTF. The chain joins TRBV29-1 to TRBJ1-2, with TRBD1 as a possible D gene (6 bases). The CDR3 has 12 amino acids. Germline CDR1 and CDR2: SQVTM and ANQGSEA. V lost 4 bases and J lost 8, with 14 bases in between. Looking up the rest from reference TRBV29-1 and TRBJ1-2 gives the full variable domain: SAVISQKPSRDICQRGTSLTIQCQVDSQVTMMFWYRQQPGQSLTLIATANQGSEATYESGFVIDKFPISRPNLTFSTLTVSNMSPEDSSIYLCSVGIRGGGYTFGSGTRLTVV.

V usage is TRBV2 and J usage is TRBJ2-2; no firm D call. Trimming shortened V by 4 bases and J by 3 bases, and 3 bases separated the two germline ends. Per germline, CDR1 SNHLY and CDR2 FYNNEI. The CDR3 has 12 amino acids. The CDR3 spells CASSADTGELFF. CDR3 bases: TGTGCCAGCAGTGCAGACACCGGGGAGCTGTTTTTT.

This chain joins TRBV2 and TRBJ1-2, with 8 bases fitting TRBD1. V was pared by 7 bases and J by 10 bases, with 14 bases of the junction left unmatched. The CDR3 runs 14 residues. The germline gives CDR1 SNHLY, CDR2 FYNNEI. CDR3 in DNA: TGTGCCAGCAAGACGGGACAGGCCCTCGGAGACTACACCTTC. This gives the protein CASKTGQALGDYTF.

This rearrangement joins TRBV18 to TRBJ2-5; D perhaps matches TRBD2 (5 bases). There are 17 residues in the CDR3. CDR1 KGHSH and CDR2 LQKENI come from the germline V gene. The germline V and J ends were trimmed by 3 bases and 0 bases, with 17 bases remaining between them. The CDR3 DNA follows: TGTGCCAGCTCACCTAACAGACACGGCGGGTACCAAGAGACCCAGTACTTC. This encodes CASSPNRHGGYQETQYF.